This paragraph covers one T cell receptor (beta chain) sequence. Treatment was busulfan-fludarabine conditioning, a marrow graft, and cyclophosphamide on days +3 and +4. The data originate from a study of T cells after posttransplantation cyclophosphamide. Produced via immunoSEQ multiplex PCR; TCRdb's table is partial and in-frame only. Here the sample spans some 45,000 clones, roughly 91% being singletons. Sample: PBMCs, taken roughly 59 days after allogeneic stem cell transplant with posttransplant cyclophosphamide. The clonotype was recovered from a male patient aged 60 to 75 who received an allogeneic stem cell transplant from a related donor and was CMV-positive. Some T cells may be the graft donor's.

In DNA, the CDR3 is TGTGCCAGCAGTATACCAGGACAGGGTAGGAATGAGCAGTTCTTC. Amino acids: CASSIPGQGRNEQFF. This sequence joins TRBV27 and TRBJ2-1; TRBD1 matches at 8 bases. The CDR3 loop spans 15 amino acids. Trimming cost V 5 bases and J 7 bases; bases outside gene matches: 10. Germline V lookup: CDR1 MNHEY, CDR2 SMNVEV (reference sequence).